Ten or more counts support the clone carrying this T cell receptor (beta chain). Via MiXCR, TCRdb re-called the 5' RACE reads, giving one row per CDR3 protein. The profile shows some 250,000 distinct CDR3 sequences, about 3.7% of them singletons. This record comes from a study of T cells after yellow fever vaccination. The clonotype was recovered from a man between 18 and 35 years old who received the YFV17D yellow fever vaccine. The sequences come from PBMCs, collected 15 days after the yellow fever booster vaccination.

DNA of the CDR3: TGTGCCAGCAGCTCAGACAGGGACACTGAAGCTTTCTTT. Translating it yields CASSSDRDTEAFF. The rearrangement uses TRBV7-3 and TRBJ1-1; 7 bases are a match to TRBD1. The junction had 2 bases not matched to a gene; V was cut back by 4 bases and J by 3 bases. CDR3 length: 13 residues. CDR1 and CDR2 from the germline V gene are SGHTA and FQGTGA.